What follows are 28 T cell receptor beta chains derived from one specimen sequenced in a study of cytomegalovirus exposure and HLA in healthy donors. Amplification used 60 Vbeta primers and 13 Jbeta primers. Assay: immunoSEQ multiplex PCR; the TCRdb copy retains only in-frame clones and omits some. The table records about 140,000 clones, roughly 80% of them present only once. The sequencing input was PBMCs. Source of these receptors: a man in his forties in good health and CMV-seronegative.

In the case of this clone: Other nucleotide sequences from this sample produce the same CDR3. The chain couples TRBV2 to TRBJ2-7; D is perhaps TRBD2 (5 bases). Germline values: CDR1 SNHLY, CDR2 FYNNEI. Trimming pared 4 bases from V and 4 bases from J, leaving 8 bases between. CDR3 length: 12 amino acids. The CDR3 nucleotides are TGTGCCAGCAGTGGATCGGGGTACGAGCAGTACTTC. Translation: CASSGSGYEQYF.

This clone was picked up one time. The chain employs TRBV9 and TRBJ2-1; tentative D call: TRBD1 (6 bases). The CDR3 totals 13 residues. The germline V and J ends were trimmed by 4 bases and 4 bases, with 9 bases remaining between them. The germline CDR1 and CDR2 sequences are SGDLS and YYNGEE. CDR3 in amino acids: CASSPGVYNEQFF. The DNA of the CDR3 is TGTGCCAGCAGCCCAGGGGTGTACAATGAGCAGTTCTTC.

The chain is built from TRBV19 and TRBJ1-6; a possible D gene is TRBD1 (6 bases). The CDR3 totals 14 residues. The V and J ends lost 9 bases and 9 bases respectively, with 18 bases between them. Germline V CDR1 and CDR2: LNHDA, SQIVND (reference sequence). The CDR3 sequence is CASAEDRFRSPLHF. CDR3 DNA: TGTGCCAGCGCCGAGGACAGATTTCGTTCACCCCTCCACTTT.

V gene TRBV5-6 combines with J gene TRBJ1-4; tentative D call: TRBD1 (6 bases). The length of the CDR3 is 15 residues. Germline V gene lookup returns CDR1 SGHDT and CDR2 YYEEEE. Trimming left V 4 bases short and J 7 bases short, with 17 bases between. In DNA, the CDR3 is TGTGCCAGCAGCCCTAGGACAGTGTGGGGTGAAAAACTGTTTTTT. This encodes CASSPRTVWGEKLFF.

This chain connects TRBV5-4 to TRBJ1-2; tentative D call: TRBD1 (5 bases). Between the trimmed V and J ends, which lost 7 bases and 7 bases, there was a span of 20 bases. There are 14 residues in the CDR3. Germline-derived CDR1 and CDR2 are SGHNT and YYREEE (reference sequence). CDR3 sequence: CASYQIPGLGGYTF. The CDR3 nucleotides are TGTGCCAGCTACCAAATCCCAGGGTTGGGTGGCTACACCTTC.

The genes are TRBV30 and TRBJ2-5; no clear D. Germline CDR1 reads GTSNPN; CDR2 reads SVGIG (reference sequence). V lost 3 bases and J 4 bases, leaving 3 bases between the germline ends. This CDR3 spans 10 amino acids. CDR3 nucleotide sequence: TGTGCCTGGAGCGGAGAGACCCAGTACTTC. The encoded protein is CAWSGETQYF.

In this sample, this clone turned up once. V usage is TRBV2 and J usage is TRBJ1-1; 7 nucleotides align to TRBD1. Trimming at V came to 1 base and at J to 4 bases, leaving 3 bases not matched to a gene. This CDR3 has 14 residues. Germline loops: CDR1 SNHLY, CDR2 FYNNEI. The CDR3 nucleotides read TGTGCCAGCAGTGAAGAGGGGGCGGTCACTGAAGCTTTCTTT. As protein: CASSEEGAVTEAFF.

This clone was seen a handful of times. The V call is TRBV19, the J call TRBJ2-1, with no clear D. V shed 9 bases and J shed 5 bases, with 11 bases lying between them. The CDR3 extends over 12 amino acids. CDR1 LNHDA and CDR2 SQIVND come from the germline V gene (reference sequence). CDR3 DNA: TGTGCCAGGCCGTTCAGTAACAATGAGCAGTTCTTC. Its protein product is CARPFSNNEQFF.

The V and J genes are TRBV14 and TRBJ2-7, with 12 bases identical to TRBD2. CDR1 and CDR2 (germline): SGHDN, FVKESK. This CDR3 is 14 amino acids long. V dropped 1 base and J dropped 7; count of bases not matched to a gene: 2. CDR3 sequence (DNA): TGTGCCAGCAGCCAAGCCGGACTAGCGGGAGAGCAGTACTTC. Its protein product is CASSQAGLAGEQYF.

The V call is TRBV5-8, the J call TRBJ1-4, with 8 bases matching TRBD1. This CDR3 is built from 13 residues. The V gene's germline CDR1 is SGHTS and CDR2 YDEGEE. V trimming: 6 bases; J trimming: 7 bases; junction bases outside the gene matches: 5. Written as DNA, the CDR3 is TGTGCCAGCATCCCCAGGGGGCGTGAAAAACTGTTTTTT. It translates to CASIPRGREKLFF. Filled out from reference TRBV5-8 and TRBJ1-4, the complete variable domain reads EAGVTQSPTHLIKTRGQQATLRCSPISGHTSVYWYQQALGLGLQFLLWYDEGEERNRGNFPPRFSGRQFPNYSSELNVNALELEDSALYLCASIPRGREKLFFGSGTQLSVL.

The CDR3 here is CASSDRAGGPETQYF. The CDR3 DNA follows: TGTGCCAGCAGCGATCGGGCGGGGGGGCCGGAGACCCAGTACTTC. The J gene is TRBJ2-5, the V gene TRBV9; 9 bases line up with TRBD2. Losses at the gene ends were 3 bases for V and 5 bases for J; bases not matched to a gene: 8. This CDR3 has 15 amino acids. CDR1 and CDR2 (germline): SGDLS, YYNGEE.

The rearrangement links TRBV19 to TRBJ2-3; D is perhaps TRBD2 (5 bases). The ends were cut back, 3 bases at V and 2 bases at J, with 9 bases in the middle. This CDR3 spans 14 amino acids. CDR1 is LNHDA, CDR2 SQIVND, per germline (reference sequence). The chain's CDR3 is CASSIPGFTDTQYF. As DNA, the CDR3 is TGTGCCAGTAGTATTCCGGGGTTCACAGATACGCAGTATTTT.

This sequence joins TRBV4-3 and TRBJ2-7, with TRBD1 identical over 12 bases. The trim removed 4 bases at V and 0 bases at J, leaving 1 base unmatched. The CDR3 has 15 amino acids. Germline loops: CDR1 LGHNA, CDR2 YSLEER. CDR3 sequence reads: CASSPGQGASYEQYF. The CDR3 DNA follows: TGCGCCAGCAGCCCGGGACAGGGGGCCTCCTACGAGCAGTACTTC.

The chain uses TRBV7-2 and TRBJ1-2, with 7 nucleotides matching TRBD1. The V and J ends lost 2 bases and 8 bases, in that order; junction bases with no gene match: 17. The CDR3 has 17 residues. Germline CDR1 reads SGHTA; CDR2 reads FQGNSA. The CDR3 region is CASSLKGTGDVLGGYTF. CDR3 sequence (DNA): TGTGCCAGCAGCTTAAAGGGTACAGGGGACGTCCTCGGGGGCTACACCTTC. Full variable domain (rest looked up from reference TRBV7-2 and TRBJ1-2): GAGVSQSPSNKVTEKGKDVELRCDPISGHTALYWYRQSLGQGLEFLIYFQGNSAPDKSGLPSDRFSAERTGGSVSTLTIQRTQQEDSAVYLCASSLKGTGDVLGGYTFGSGTRLTVV.

The V and J genes are TRBV27 and TRBJ2-3, with 10 positions matching TRBD2. The CDR3 contains 15 residues. The V and J ends lost 2 bases and 3 bases, in that order; junction bases with no gene match: 2. Germline V gene lookup returns CDR1 MNHEY and CDR2 SMNVEV (reference sequence). The CDR3 loop is CASSLRGLATDTQYF. Written as DNA, the CDR3 is TGTGCCAGCAGTTTAAGGGGACTAGCGACAGATACGCAGTATTTT.

The chain is built from TRBV7-8 and TRBJ2-2, with 11 bases identical to TRBD2. The germline CDR1 and CDR2 sequences are SGHVS and FQNEAQ. V gave up 5 bases and J gave up 4 bases; unmatched junction bases: 9. The CDR3 length is 17 residues. The CDR3 loop reads CASSLRRGLAGTGELFF. The CDR3 DNA follows: TGTGCCAGCAGCCTACGCCGCGGACTAGCGGGCACCGGGGAGCTGTTTTTT.

CDR3 nucleotides: TGCGCCAGCAGTGAATCGGCTAGCAGTGGTTCTACTGAAGCTTTCTTT. Protein sequence: CASSESASSGSTEAFF. The chain is built from TRBV10-1 and TRBJ1-1, with D uncertain. The CDR3 is 16 residues long. Trimming removed 3 bases at V and 5 bases at J, with 19 bases between. Looked up from germline, CDR1 is WNHNN and CDR2 is SYGVQD (reference sequence).

This sequence joins TRBV9 and TRBJ2-7; a possible D gene is TRBD2 (5 bases). Germline CDR1 and CDR2: SGDLS and YYNGEE. This CDR3 contains 12 residues. V was pared by 7 bases and J by 5 bases, with 13 bases between. DNA of the CDR3: TGTGCCAGCTCCGGGATGACCAACGAGCAGTACTTC. It translates to CASSGMTNEQYF. Using reference TRBV9 and TRBJ2-7 for the parts outside the CDR3, the full variable domain is DSGVTQTPKHLITATGQRVTLRCSPRSGDLSVYWYQQSLDQGLQFLIQYYNGEERAKGNILERFSAQQFPDLHSELNLSSLELGDSALYFCASSGMTNEQYFGPGTRLTVT.

This clone was seen once. This chain links TRBV28 with TRBJ2-7, with TRBD1 matching 11 bases. Trimming at V came to 7 bases and at J to 3 bases, leaving 2 bases not matched to a gene. The CDR3 has 13 residues. Germline V lookup: CDR1 MDHEN, CDR2 SYDVKM. The CDR3, as DNA: TGTGCCAGCAAGGGGACAGGGGGCTACGAGCAGTACTTC. Translation gives CASKGTGGYEQYF.

Turning to this clone: Other DNA sequences within the sample encode an identical CDR3. This chain connects TRBV5-1 to TRBJ2-5; 7 bases match TRBD2. The length of the CDR3 is 15 residues. The germline CDR1 and CDR2 sequences are SGHRS and YFSETQ. Trimming cost V 0 bases and J 1 base; bases outside gene matches: 3. The CDR3 loop reads CASSLAGGSQETQYF. CDR3 sequence (DNA): TGCGCCAGCAGCTTGGCCGGGGGGTCCCAAGAGACCCAGTACTTC.

The sample holds a few counts of this clone. V usage is TRBV5-6 and J usage is TRBJ2-7; D is undetermined. The V gene lost 3 bases and the J gene lost 0 bases, with 13 bases spanning the gap. CDR1 and CDR2 from the germline V gene are SGHDT and YYEEEE. The CDR3 runs to 15 residues. This CDR3 reads CASSSVLRSSYEQYF. The DNA of the CDR3 is TGTGCCAGCAGCTCGGTCCTTCGTAGCTCCTACGAGCAGTACTTC.

This clone was seen a single time. The chain recombines TRBV6-1 with TRBJ2-7; possibly TRBD2 for D (7 bases). This CDR3 is 12 amino acids long. From germline, CDR1 is MNHNS and CDR2 SASEGT. V gave up 6 bases and J gave up 6 bases, with 12 bases separating them. CDR3 in DNA: TGTGCCAGCAGGAGTGGGGGGGCCGAGCAGTACTTC. Encoded protein: CASRSGGAEQYF.

This clone was seen a handful of times. This chain joins TRBV6-5 and TRBJ1-1; 10 nucleotides match TRBD1. The CDR3 is 15 residues long. The ends lost 5 bases at V and 6 bases at J; junction bases unmatched: 9. CDR1 is MNHEY and CDR2 is SVGAGI in the germline V gene. DNA for the CDR3: TGTGCCAGCAGTCTCCAAGGACAGGGGGTGGCTGAAGCTTTCTTT. Its translation: CASSLQGQGVAEAFF.

In its sample, this clone was seen a few times. The chain couples TRBV6-6 to TRBJ1-5; D not certain. Looked up from germline, CDR1 is MNHNY and CDR2 is SVGAGI (reference sequence). Trimming shortened V by 5 bases and J by 7 bases, and 12 bases separated the two germline ends. The CDR3 has 13 residues. CDR3 nucleotides: TGTGCCAGCAGTCTCGGGGTGGGGCAGCCCCAGCATTTT. The encoded protein is CASSLGVGQPQHF.

This clone was seen a single time. The rearrangement links TRBV6-5 to TRBJ2-2; tentatively, D is TRBD1 (5 bases). V was pared by 6 bases and J by 0 bases, with 11 bases between. Germline assignment: CDR1 MNHEY and CDR2 SVGAGI. CDR3 length: 15 amino acids. The CDR3 DNA reads as TGTGCCAGCAGATTAGACAGCACGAACACCGGGGAGCTGTTTTTT. This sequence encodes CASRLDSTNTGELFF.

The chain joins TRBV2 to TRBJ1-5; D uncertain. CDR1 and CDR2 (germline): SNHLY, FYNNEI. The ends were cut back, 6 bases at V and 3 bases at J, with 15 bases in the middle. CDR3 length: 15 residues. CDR3 residues: CASRASGSVNQPQHF. In DNA form, the CDR3 reads TGTGCCAGCAGGGCCTCGGGGTCGGTCAATCAGCCCCAGCATTTT.

This chain connects TRBV2 to TRBJ1-2; 7 bases align to TRBD1. The V segment lost 6 bases and the J segment 8 bases; nucleotides outside the gene matches: 15. The CDR3 length is 15 residues. From germline, CDR1 is SNHLY and CDR2 FYNNEI. CDR3 in amino acids: CASSEGPGGLIGYTF. The DNA for the CDR3 is TGTGCCAGCAGCGAGGGGCCAGGGGGTCTAATCGGCTACACCTTC. Together with reference TRBV2 and TRBJ1-2, the CDR3 gives the full variable domain: EPEVTQTPSHQVTQMGQEVILRCVPISNHLYFYWYRQILGQKVEFLVSFYNNEISEKSEIFDDQFSVERPDGSNFTLKIRSTKLEDSAMYFCASSEGPGGLIGYTFGSGTRLTVV.

This chain connects TRBV10-1 to TRBJ2-1, with 9 bases lining up with TRBD1. Germline CDR1 and CDR2: WNHNN and SYGVQD (reference sequence). Trimming took 5 bases from V and 7 from J; bases not matched to a gene: 12. CDR3 length equals 16 residues. The CDR3 spells CASSSMTLGQGNEQFF. CDR3 nucleotide sequence: TGCGCCAGCAGTTCCATGACGTTGGGACAGGGTAATGAGCAGTTCTTC.